This TCR beta chain was recorded in a study of post-analysis software for immune sequencing data. The J segment lost 10 bases and the V segment lost 0 bases, leaving 9 bases of the junction unmatched. Germline V CDR1 and CDR2: SGHRS, YFSETQ. The length of the CDR3 is 14 residues. Regarding the study as a whole: The five TRBV segments detected at higher frequency in patients than in controls included TRBV5-6, TRBV5-1 and TRBV20-1. When compared against controls, multiple sclerosis patients showed significantly lower normalized Chao1 diversity.

This clonotype was counted a few times. Its antigen remains unknown. The library was made from cDNA and included unique molecular identifiers. One entry per CDR3 protein, called by TCRdb with MiXCR from the PCR reads. The sample lists some 500,000 distinct CDR3 sequences, 40% to 55% seen once, with roughly 12% in the top ten. The sequenced sample consisted of blood. The V call is TRBV5-1, the J call TRBJ2-5, with 7 bases fitting TRBD1. The receptor's source is a girl aged 10 to 17 with multiple sclerosis. This chain's CDR3 is CASSLAGQDGIQYF. DNA of the CDR3: TGCGCCAGCAGCTTGGCCGGACAGGATGGCATCCAGTACTTC.